A single sample gave rise to the 14 T cell receptor beta chains below, sequenced in a study of T cell changes during pregnancy in multiple sclerosis. Clones were read by immunoSEQ multiplex PCR, and TCRdb kept only the in-frame ones, dropping some. The table records about 48,000 clones, 85% to 95% of them present only once. This sample comprised CD4+ T cells from peripheral blood mononuclear cells, obtained in the second trimester of pregnancy. The receptors were sampled from a female donor in good health, enrolled as a control in a pregnancy study.

This chain joins TRBV5-1 and TRBJ2-5; the D is unclear. This CDR3 contains 14 residues. Germline V gene lookup returns CDR1 SGHRS and CDR2 YFSETQ. V was cut by 0 bases and J by 3 bases, with 9 bases left in between. CDR3: CASSLAAGKETQYF. The CDR3 region has the DNA TGCGCCAGCAGCTTGGCGGCAGGCAAAGAGACCCAGTACTTC. Based on the CDR3 plus reference TRBV5-1 and TRBJ2-5, the full variable domain is KAGVTQTPRYLIKTRGQQVTLSCSPISGHRSVSWYQQTPGQGLQFLFEYFSETQRNKGNFPGRFSGRQFSNSRSEMNVSTLELGDSALYLCASSLAAGKETQYFGPGTRLLVL.

The chain joins TRBV7-2 to TRBJ1-2; 9 bases fit TRBD1. This CDR3 has 14 amino acids. Looked up from germline, CDR1 is SGHTA and CDR2 is FQGNSA. V shed 7 bases and J 2 bases; nucleotides not matched to a gene: 5. The CDR3 protein is CASTPTGGNYGYTF. DNA of the CDR3: TGTGCCAGCACTCCGACAGGGGGGAACTATGGCTACACCTTC.

The rearrangement joins TRBV6-4 to TRBJ1-1; D gene unclear. Germline V gene data show CDR1 as MRHNA and CDR2 as SNTAGT. Between the trimmed V and J ends, which lost 2 bases and 4 bases, there was a span of 8 bases. The CDR3 is made up of 13 amino acids. The CDR3 sequence: CASSDIAGTEAFF. In nucleotides, the CDR3 is TGTGCCAGCAGTGACATTGCAGGCACTGAAGCTTTCTTT.

This chain links TRBV18 with TRBJ2-5; maybe TRBD1 (6 bases). With 4 bases removed from V and 5 bases from J, the gap between germline ends came to 14 bases. The CDR3 sequence is 14 residues long. Germline CDR1 reads KGHSH; CDR2 reads LQKENI. The CDR3 sequence is CASSRPQGGETQYF. In nucleotides, the CDR3 is TGTGCCAGCTCACGACCACAGGGCGGCGAGACCCAGTACTTC.

This sequence joins TRBV10-1 and TRBJ2-3, with D maybe TRBD2 (5 bases). The germline V gene encodes CDR1 WNHNN and CDR2 SYGVQD (reference sequence). CDR3 length: 13 amino acids. Trimming left V 4 bases short and J 8 bases short, with 13 bases between. CDR3 amino acids: CASSGRTAATQYF. The CDR3 coding sequence is TGCGCCAGCAGTGGTCGGACTGCGGCTACGCAGTATTTT.

J is TRBJ2-7 and V is TRBV28; unclear D gene. The CDR3 runs 13 residues. Germline CDR1 MDHEN, CDR2 SYDVKM. Trimming stripped 7 bases from V and 0 bases from J, with 10 bases between. DNA for the CDR3: TGTGCCAGCACGGCGCGGAACTCCTACGAGCAGTACTTC. This encodes CASTARNSYEQYF.

The J gene is TRBJ2-1, the V gene TRBV6-5; the match to TRBD1 covers 10 bases. Germline lookup yields CDR1 MNHEY and CDR2 SVGAGI. J lost 6 bases, V lost 6 bases, and 8 bases had no gene match. The CDR3 has 15 amino acids. The CDR3 reads CASRTSGTGANEQFF. CDR3 nucleotide sequence: TGTGCCAGCAGGACGTCCGGGACAGGGGCCAATGAGCAGTTCTTC.

This chain links TRBV7-2 with TRBJ2-7; 8 nucleotides align to TRBD1. Germline trimming cut 5 bases from V and 7 bases from J; bases unmatched to any gene: 7. The CDR3 is made up of 13 amino acids. Looked up from germline, CDR1 is SGHTA and CDR2 is FQGNSA. The chain's CDR3 is CASSLGQGREQYF. CDR3 DNA: TGTGCCAGCAGCCTAGGACAGGGACGAGAGCAGTACTTC.

The V gene is TRBV9, the J gene TRBJ2-3; TRBD1 agrees at 7 bases. CDR1 and CDR2 from the germline V gene are SGDLS and YYNGEE. The trim removed 4 bases at V and 5 bases at J, leaving 13 bases unmatched. CDR3 length: 16 residues. CDR3 loop: CASSLIGGDGRDTQYF. CDR3 DNA: TGTGCCAGCAGCTTAATAGGGGGCGACGGTAGAGATACGCAGTATTTT.

The chain carries TRBV5-6 and TRBJ1-5; no clear D gene. Trimming took 2 bases from V and 5 from J, leaving 20 bases between them. CDR3 length: 17 residues. CDR1 and CDR2 (germline): SGHDT, YYEEEE. CDR3 nucleotide sequence: TGTGCCAGCAGCTTAGGCAGTGACGGGTTTACTCATCAGCCCCAGCATTTT. Encoded protein: CASSLGSDGFTHQPQHF.

The chain is built from TRBV6-1 and TRBJ2-5; D possibly corresponds to TRBD2 (6 bases). Germline V lookup: CDR1 MNHNS, CDR2 SASEGT. V shed 5 bases and J shed 5 bases, with 15 bases lying between them. This CDR3 region has 14 residues. CDR3: CASSWTIPDETQYF. In DNA form, the CDR3 reads TGTGCCAGCAGTTGGACTATACCGGACGAGACCCAGTACTTC.

V and J are TRBV19 and TRBJ2-5, with 9 bases fitting TRBD1. Germline CDR1 LNHDA, CDR2 SQIVND (reference sequence). The CDR3 runs 15 residues. The trim removed 7 bases at V and 5 bases at J, leaving 11 bases unmatched. CDR3 residues: CASTSRGQGTETQYF. The CDR3 nucleotides read TGTGCCAGTACCTCTCGAGGACAGGGGACGGAGACCCAGTACTTC.

The gene calls are TRBV7-8 and TRBJ1-2; TRBD1 might be the D (6 bases). Trimming took off 5 bases at V and 3 bases at J, with 19 bases between the two ends. Germline CDR1 is SGHVS and CDR2 is FQNEAQ. CDR3 length: 16 amino acids. The CDR3 DNA follows: TGTGCCAGCAGCCCCCGCCGGGACACAGGACACTATGGCTACACCTTC. The encoded protein is CASSPRRDTGHYGYTF.

This clone was found a few times. The V gene is TRBV19, the J gene TRBJ1-6, with TRBD1 matching 10 bases. The V and J ends lost 1 base and 9 bases, in that order; junction bases with no gene match: 6. Per the germline V gene, CDR1 is LNHDA and CDR2 is SQIVND (reference sequence). This CDR3 has 16 amino acids. CDR3 sequence (DNA): TGTGCCAGTAGTATAGGTGACAGGGGGCAGAGTTCACCCCTCCACTTT. Amino acid sequence: CASSIGDRGQSSPLHF.